This T cell receptor beta chain derives from a study of blood T cell repertoires in COVID-19. Overall study: The origin of the acute and convalescent COVID-19 samples was the United States, Italy and Spain. PBMCs, B-cell-depleted T cells, or T cells provided the cDNA or gDNA that made up the material.

Between the trimmed V and J ends, which lost 2 bases and 7 bases, there was a span of 10 bases. Germline V gene sequence: CDR1 SGHRS, CDR2 YFSETQ. The CDR3 has 13 amino acids. The authors' processing: The assay estimated nucleated cells by amplifying reference gene primers. Sequencing was performed with immunoSEQ multiplex PCR; in TCRdb, only in-frame clones are kept and a portion is missing. V and J calls and clone size come straight from that table; D and trimming were deduced from the DNA. This sample has over 150,000 clones, with about 85% found just once. The sequence came from a young man with acute or convalescent COVID-19. The source material was peripheral blood. The rearrangement uses TRBV5-1 and TRBJ1-5; weak D call: TRBD1 (6 bases). CDR3 bases: TGCGCCAGCAGCTTTCAGGGGTCCCAGCCCCAGCATTTT. It translates to CASSFQGSQPQHF.